The T cell receptor (beta chain) under discussion was sequenced for a study of graft-versus-host responses after intestinal transplantation. Study-level background: Every one of the recipients received anti-thymocyte globulin induction and afterwards took tacrolimus and steroids for around 3 years.

The CDR3 contains 13 residues. V dropped 4 bases and J dropped 4 bases, with 11 bases sitting between them. Germline CDR1 reads MGHRA; CDR2 reads YSYEKL. General study points: Among circulating GvH clones, peak levels were associated with early post-transplant declines in HvG clones.

With respect to this clone: Antigen unknown.

The table came from immunoSEQ multiplex PCR; TCRdb's copy has only in-frame clones and leaves some out. The sample carries fewer than 100,000 clones, roughly 83% recorded once. The clonotype was recovered from a human patient who received an intestinal transplant, so some T cells may come from the graft donor. The chain carries TRBV4-1 and TRBJ2-7; the D is unclear. Sequencing used PBMCs, obtained 255 days after intestinal transplant. The CDR3 is CASSLSGSYEQYF. Written as DNA, the CDR3 is TGCGCCAGCAGCCTATCCGGGTCTTACGAGCAGTACTTC.